Listed here is a single T cell receptor beta chain. Clones were read by immunoSEQ multiplex PCR, and TCRdb kept only the in-frame ones, dropping some. The sample has roughly 77,000 clones, 80% to 95% seen once; the top ten hold just under 2%. This entry is derived from a study of T cell changes during pregnancy in multiple sclerosis. With 5 bases clipped from V and 8 bases from J, the junction kept 20 bases outside the gene matches. The CDR3 is made up of 19 amino acids. Germline V gives CDR1 SGHTA, CDR2 FQGNSA. Sequenced material: peripheral blood, taken in the second trimester of pregnancy. This clonotype was sampled from a female donor with multiple sclerosis, enrolled in a pregnancy study. The V call is TRBV7-2, the J call TRBJ1-4, with 10 bases fitting TRBD1. The CDR3 DNA reads as TGTGCCAGCAGCCTCCGAGCCGGGACAGGGGCCCTGTGGGTGGAAAAACTGTTTTTT. Protein product: CASSLRAGTGALWVEKLFF.